This TCR beta chain was sequenced in a study of glioma-infiltrating T cells after dendritic cell vaccination. At the level of the study: Autologous tumor lysate-pulsed dendritic cell vaccination was given between the early 2000s and the early 2010s. Study-level points and caveats: Complete blood and tumor specimen sets were limited to few patients.

Profiled with immunoSEQ multiplex PCR; TCRdb holds only in-frame clones, not every one. The data contain 60,000 to 70,000 clones, 82% of them seen just once; the ten biggest clones take up about 10%. CDR3 length: 13 residues. Germline CDR1 reads MDHEN; CDR2 reads SYDVKM. The V segment lost 5 bases and the J segment 5 bases; nucleotides outside the gene matches: 5. PBMC sampling occurred before vaccination, two weeks after the third dose, and at progression. As concerns this clone: Its target is not known.

The sample here was blood, taken before dendritic cell vaccination. The chain combines TRBV28 with TRBJ2-5; TRBD1 aligns across 7 bases. This TCR was sampled from a human donor with glioblastoma. The CDR3 is CASSPTGRETQYF. In nucleotides, the CDR3 is TGTGCCAGCAGTCCGACAGGGCGGGAGACCCAGTACTTC.